This T cell receptor beta chain was observed in a study of technical replicates of blood from several donors (dated by TCRdb to the late 2010s). After removal of 6 bases from V and 2 bases from J, the junction retains 6 bases not matched to a gene. CDR1 SGHRS and CDR2 YFSETQ were looked up in the germline V gene. The CDR3 starts with the cysteine, ends with the phenylalanine, and has 14 residues. CDR3 DNA is the only sequence kept; it has 42 bases, read in frame from the first base. This clone was found once. This clone's antigen is unknown. Base qualities are not provided; no much larger clone lies one nucleotide away. Library generation was performed with the immunoSEQ multiplex PCR assay. TCRdb re-hosts the immuneACCESS table, in-frame sequences only. Its copies lack some clones; in the studies checked, an unresolved V gene accounts for under half of them, and the cause for the rest is not known. The sample has about 81,000 clones on record, approximately 96% of them singletons. The ten most abundant clones make up 0.2% of the sample.

The chain couples TRBV5-1 to TRBJ2-7; 9 central bases correspond to TRBD2. The sequence was collected from a human donor in good health. The sample taken for sequencing was T cells isolated from PBMCs. The CDR3 here reads CASKTLAGAYEQYF. The nucleotide sequence is given as TGCGCCAGCAAAACCTTAGCGGGAGCCTACGAGCAGTACTTC.